The entry that follows covers one T cell receptor beta chain sequence. V was clipped by 4 bases and J by 5 bases, with 8 bases between them. The V gene's germline CDR1 is SGHVS and CDR2 FQNEAQ. CDR3 length: 13 amino acids. The record originates from a study of T cells in Graves' hyperthyroidism and ophthalmopathy. RNA transcripts gave rise to amplified TCR beta CDR3 regions. First-round RT-PCR with HTBI primers amplified the TCR CDR3 region. Each CDR3 protein gets one entry after TCRdb re-called the multiplex PCR reads with MiXCR. Of over 700,000 distinct CDR3 sequences in the sample, 35% to 40% were seen once. Together with thyroid ultrasound, orbital computed tomography, serum thyroxine and TRAb, clinical symptoms were used for diagnoses.

This receptor was identified in a young man with Graves' hyperthyroidism. Sequenced input: blood. The genes are TRBV7-8 and TRBJ2-2, with unresolved D. CDR3 loop: CASSWQITGELFF. The CDR3 DNA reads as TGTGCCAGCAGCTGGCAGATAACCGGGGAGCTGTTTTTT.